Here is one T cell receptor beta chain with its context. A read error may produce the germline difference seen at one junction end. One entry per CDR3 protein results from TCRdb running MiXCR on the 5' RACE reads. Among some 32,000 distinct CDR3 sequences, approximately 25% were seen once, and the ten largest hold 3.5% to 5%. CDR1 and CDR2 from the germline V gene are SGDLS and YYNGEE. The CDR3 is 14 amino acids. Specimen: memory CD4+ T cells sorted from blood. Documented subset: memory CD4+ T cells, CD4+CD45RO+CD25-. The chain uses TRBV9 and TRBJ1-5; 7 bases are shared with TRBD1. The receptor comes from a female donor with breast cancer. The CDR3, as DNA: TGTGCCAGCAGCGTAGGGGACAGCAGTCAGCCCCAGCATTTT. Translation gives CASSVGDSSQPQHF.